The source of this T cell receptor beta chain is a study of T cells in Graves' hyperthyroidism and ophthalmopathy. TCR beta CDR3 regions were amplified from RNA. First-round RT-PCR of the TCR CDR3 relied on the HTBI primer set. TCRdb re-called the multiplex PCR reads with MiXCR, one entry per CDR3 protein. The table shows approximately 400,000 distinct CDR3 sequences, with around a sixth occurring only once. This receptor was obtained from a woman aged 18-35 years with Graves' hyperthyroidism. The sequenced material came from blood.

For the CDR3, the DNA is TGCGCCAGCAGCCCAAGGGCCCCGCAACCCTATAATTCACCCCTCCACTTT. The encoded protein is CASSPRAPQPYNSPLHF. This chain joins TRBV4-3 and TRBJ1-6; D ambiguous. This CDR3 contains 17 residues. The V end lost 4 bases, the J end lost 2 bases, and 15 bases lay between the germline ends. Germline V gene sequence: CDR1 LGHNA, CDR2 YSLEER.